At least ten counts were recorded for the clone carrying this TCR beta chain. TCRdb recomputed calls from the 5' RACE reads with MiXCR, one row per CDR3 protein. The sample consists of about 23,000 distinct CDR3 sequences, 30% of them appearing once. The receptor's source is a female donor with breast cancer. The sequencing input was tumor-infiltrating naive CD4+ T cells sorted from the breast tumor. Subset noted: naive CD4+ T cells, CD4+CD45RA+CD25-.

The CDR3 loop is CATSDLGHDINEQFF. CDR3 coding DNA: TGTGCCACCAGTGATTTAGGCCACGACATCAATGAGCAGTTCTTC. This chain joins TRBV24-1 and TRBJ2-1; D not resolved. CDR3 length: 15 amino acids. V was cut by 1 base and J by 6 bases, with 12 bases left in between. The V gene's germline CDR1 is KGHDR and CDR2 SFDVKD.